The present T cell receptor beta chain was sequenced within a study of blood T cell repertoires in COVID-19. In the original workflow: Using reference gene primer amplification, nucleated cell counts were estimated. Using immunoSEQ multiplex PCR, the repertoire was profiled, and TCRdb retains in-frame clones only, with some absent. V and J calls and clone size are as listed in that table; D and trimming were resolved from the DNA. The sample holds around 250,000 clones, roughly nine tenths seen once. There are 12 residues in the CDR3. The ends lost 6 bases at V and 8 bases at J; junction bases unmatched: 4.

The specimen sequenced was peripheral blood. This clonotype originated in a man aged 55-75 years with acute or convalescent COVID-19. The genes are TRBV12-3 or TRBV12-4 and TRBJ1-2; 9 nucleotides align to TRBD1. This chain's CDR3 is CASRNRGRGYTF. CDR3 nucleotides: TGTGCCAGCAGAAACAGGGGGCGGGGCTACACCTTC.